This TCR beta chain appears in the sequencing data of a study of CD8 T cells in Susac syndrome. Reverse transcription of roughly 0.5 to 1 ug RNA was performed with random hexamers. The amplification used immunoSEQ multiplex PCR on TCR beta CDR3; it spanned 54 Vbeta and 13 Jbeta. TCRdb fed the immunoSEQ multiplex PCR reads into MiXCR, producing one record per CDR3 protein. Of 70,000 to 85,000 distinct CDR3 sequences in the sample, around 96% were seen once. High-throughput TCR beta sequencing covered peripheral CD8+ and CD4+ T cells. The authors negatively isolated CD8+ and CD4+ T cells and FACS-enriched TEMRA cells. Material for sequencing was CD8+ T cells from PBMCs. This TCR was sampled from a human donor with Susac syndrome.

The CDR3 loop is CASSLSGQGRGYTF. As DNA, the CDR3 is TGTGCCAGCTCACTCTCGGGACAGGGTCGAGGCTACACCTTC. The chain couples TRBV18 to TRBJ1-2, with 9 bases identical to TRBD1. This CDR3 is built from 14 residues. The V gene end was trimmed by 4 bases and the J gene end by 8 bases; junction bases not matched to a gene: 8. Germline V CDR1 and CDR2: KGHSH, LQKENI.